This entry concerns a single T cell receptor (beta chain). Authors' processing steps: Researchers report that nucleated cell counts were estimated from reference gene primer amplification. TCRdb's table, derived via immunoSEQ multiplex PCR, lists solely in-frame clones and lacks some. V, J and clone size reflect that table, while D and trimming were determined from the DNA. In the table there are fewer than 400,000 clones, over 80% of which are singletons. This record belongs to a study of blood T cell repertoires in COVID-19. Across the whole study: Sites across the United States, Italy and Spain contributed samples from acute and convalescent COVID-19.

This CDR3 has 13 residues. Germline V gene lookup returns CDR1 SGHTA and CDR2 FQGNSA. V was shortened by 4 bases and J by 8 bases, with 14 bases between the two germline ends. This receptor was taken from a woman aged 18-35 years who had recovered from COVID-19. Sequenced: PBMCs or T cells enriched from blood (not recorded which). This rearrangement joins TRBV7-2 to TRBJ1-2; D unclear. For the CDR3, the DNA is TGTGCCAGCAGCTCAGGACTTCTAAGGGGCTACACCTTC. It encodes CASSSGLLRGYTF.